This T cell receptor (beta chain) was identified during a study of PD-1 blockade in classical Hodgkin lymphoma. Study-level findings and limits: Repertoire differences lack defined causes, possibly disease activity or prior therapy.

Repertoires were generated with immunoSEQ multiplex PCR, while TCRdb's copy carries only in-frame clones and drops some. The sample has over 60,000 clones, 70% to 75% seen once. Worth noting for this clone: Its antigen is undetermined.

The CDR3 is 15 residues long. Germline V gives CDR1 SEHNR, CDR2 FQNEAQ (reference sequence). V dropped 5 bases and J dropped 0 bases, with 11 bases sitting between them. In every patient, relapse followed autologous stem cell transplantation, while exposure to brentuximab vedotin differed. This receptor was obtained from a human donor with classical Hodgkin lymphoma. This sequence joins TRBV7-9 and TRBJ1-3; D remains unclear. Sequencing used peripheral blood mononuclear cells (PBMCs), obtained before the second cycle of nivolumab. The CDR3 spells CASSVDTISGNTIYF. CDR3 coding DNA: TGTGCCAGCAGCGTCGACACAATCTCTGGAAACACCATATATTTT.